This TCR beta chain came from a study of glioma-infiltrating T cells. Broader study findings: Tissue and blood shared very few CDR3 sequences.

Comment on this clonotype: As yet, its antigen is unknown. A single base separates this from a much larger clone, so it may be a read error.

The CDR3 totals 12 residues. V lost 1 base and J lost 9, with 9 bases in between. Germline V gene lookup returns CDR1 MDHEN and CDR2 SYDVKM. Amplification of TCR alpha and beta CDR3 regions from RNA used iRepertoire nested multiplex PCR. One-step reverse transcription and amplification started from approximately 100-400 ng of tissue mRNA or PBMC total RNA. In TCRdb, the multiplex PCR reads were re-called with MiXCR into one record per CDR3 protein. The sample holds fewer than 200,000 distinct CDR3 sequences, about 40% seen once. The chain joins TRBV28 to TRBJ1-2, with D hard to call. Sequences were obtained from glioma tissue, nonneoplastic brain tissue, or PBMCs (not recorded which). The source of this sequence is a human donor with low-grade glioma or glioblastoma, undergoing nonglioma brain surgery, or in good health (not recorded which). The CDR3 is CASSLYGSCYTF. CDR3 DNA sequence: TGTGCCAGCAGTTTATACGGGAGTTGCTACACCTTC.